A selection of T cell receptor beta chains follows, all from one sample in a study of beta chain features in type 1 diabetes. The method was immunoSEQ multiplex PCR; TCRdb's version includes in-frame clones alone and lacks a portion of them. Of 640,000 or so clones in the sample, about 14% are singletons; the top ten hold 0.03% to 0.045%. Sequenced sample: naive CD4+ T cells from blood. The source is a man aged 18 to 29 with type 1 diabetes. Each CDR3 is given with its conserved first and last residue. A D gene is named only where the DNA matches it firmly. The size field is filled for only some rows; it gives once, few, many or a size class.

clone size: -
D gene: TRBD1
J gene: TRBJ1-5
V gene: TRBV10-3
CDR3 protein: CAISDGQGGNQPQHF
CDR3 DNA: TGTGCCATCAGTGACGGACAGGGTGGCAATCAGCCCCAGCATTTT

clone size: few
D gene: -
J gene: TRBJ2-5
V gene: TRBV6-6
CDR3 protein: CASSSSVVQYF
CDR3 DNA: TGTGCCAGCAGTTCGTCTGTTGTCCAGTACTTC

clone size: -
D gene: -
J gene: TRBJ1-5
V gene: TRBV27
CDR3 protein: CASSPGDSNQPQHF
CDR3 DNA: TGTGCCAGCAGTCCCGGGGACAGCAATCAGCCCCAGCATTTT

clone size: few
D gene: TRBD1
J gene: TRBJ1-5
V gene: TRBV11-2
CDR3 protein: CASSPDRGNQPQHF
CDR3 DNA: TGTGCCAGCAGCCCGGACAGGGGAAATCAGCCCCAGCATTTT

clone size: -
D gene: -
J gene: TRBJ1-2
V gene: TRBV2
CDR3 protein: CASSGSGVEQGYTF
CDR3 DNA: TGTGCCAGCAGTGGCTCCGGAGTGGAACAGGGCTACACCTTC

clone size: -
D gene: TRBD2
J gene: TRBJ2-1
V gene: TRBV12-5
CDR3 protein: CASRLAGVGEQFF
CDR3 DNA: TGTGCTAGTCGACTAGCGGGAGTCGGTGAGCAGTTCTTC

clone size: -
D gene: TRBD2
J gene: TRBJ2-4
V gene: TRBV27
CDR3 protein: CASSSSPIKLAGGAEDIQYF
CDR3 DNA: TGTGCCAGCAGTTCCTCACCCATCAAACTAGCGGGAGGAGCCGAGGACATTCAGTACTTC

clone size: -
D gene: TRBD1
J gene: TRBJ1-5
V gene: TRBV7-2
CDR3 protein: CASSPRQGAQLPQHF
CDR3 DNA: TGTGCCAGCAGCCCGCGACAGGGGGCCCAATTGCCCCAGCATTTT

clone size: -
D gene: -
J gene: TRBJ2-4
V gene: TRBV2
CDR3 protein: CASSESGFRNIQYF
CDR3 DNA: TGTGCCAGCAGTGAAAGTGGGTTTCGGAACATTCAGTACTTC

clone size: -
D gene: -
J gene: TRBJ2-1
V gene: TRBV6-4
CDR3 protein: CASSDYSSGNNEQFF
CDR3 DNA: TGTGCCAGCAGTGACTATAGTAGCGGAAACAATGAGCAGTTCTTC

clone size: few
D gene: -
J gene: TRBJ1-4
V gene: TRBV7-2
CDR3 protein: CASSLGSRVNEKLFF
CDR3 DNA: TGTGCCAGCAGCTTAGGTTCCAGGGTGAATGAAAAACTGTTTTTT

clone size: once
D gene: -
J gene: TRBJ1-2
V gene: TRBV4-2
CDR3 protein: CASSLRSNYGYTF
CDR3 DNA: TGTGCCAGCAGCCTTAGATCTAACTATGGCTACACCTTC

clone size: -
D gene: -
J gene: TRBJ2-7
V gene: TRBV19
CDR3 protein: CASSGDRRSYEQYF
CDR3 DNA: TGTGCCAGTAGTGGGGACCGCCGCTCCTACGAGCAGTACTTC

clone size: -
D gene: TRBD1
J gene: TRBJ1-2
V gene: TRBV30
CDR3 protein: CAWSLGQGMVDYGHTF
CDR3 DNA: TGTGCCTGGAGTTTAGGACAGGGGATGGTTGACTATGGCCACACCTTC

clone size: few
D gene: -
J gene: TRBJ1-3
V gene: TRBV30
CDR3 protein: CASWTGNHFSGNTIYF
CDR3 DNA: TGTGCCTCATGGACGGGGAATCACTTCTCTGGAAACACCATATATTTT

clone size: -
D gene: -
J gene: TRBJ2-3
V gene: TRBV25-1
CDR3 protein: CASSERLASTDTQYF
CDR3 DNA: TGTGCCAGCAGTGAGCGGCTAGCGAGCACAGATACGCAGTATTTT

clone size: -
D gene: -
J gene: TRBJ1-2
V gene: TRBV30
CDR3 protein: CAWSLANYGYTF
CDR3 DNA: TGTGCCTGGAGTTTAGCTAACTATGGCTACACCTTC

clone size: -
D gene: -
J gene: TRBJ2-1
V gene: TRBV7-9
CDR3 protein: CASSLPLARSTYNEQFF
CDR3 DNA: TGTGCCAGCAGCTTACCGCTAGCCCGATCAACCTACAATGAGCAGTTCTTC

clone size: -
D gene: -
J gene: TRBJ2-2
V gene: TRBV25-1
CDR3 protein: CASNGQNTGELFF
CDR3 DNA: TGTGCCAGCAACGGACAGAACACCGGGGAGCTGTTTTTT

clone size: few
D gene: -
J gene: TRBJ1-1
V gene: TRBV18
CDR3 protein: CASSLQQGEAFF
CDR3 DNA: TGTGCCAGCTCACTGCAACAGGGTGAAGCTTTCTTT

clone size: few
D gene: TRBD2
J gene: TRBJ2-5
V gene: TRBV28
CDR3 protein: CASSSLSGTTPQETQYF
CDR3 DNA: TGTGCCAGCAGTTCGCTATCCGGGACTACACCCCAAGAGACCCAGTACTTC

clone size: few
D gene: -
J gene: TRBJ2-5
V gene: TRBV30
CDR3 protein: CAWSRSETQYF
CDR3 DNA: TGTGCCTGGAGCAGGTCGGAGACCCAGTACTTC

clone size: few
D gene: -
J gene: TRBJ1-1
V gene: TRBV5-1
CDR3 protein: CASSLIDGNTEAFF
CDR3 DNA: TGCGCCAGCAGCTTGATAGACGGTAACACTGAAGCTTTCTTT